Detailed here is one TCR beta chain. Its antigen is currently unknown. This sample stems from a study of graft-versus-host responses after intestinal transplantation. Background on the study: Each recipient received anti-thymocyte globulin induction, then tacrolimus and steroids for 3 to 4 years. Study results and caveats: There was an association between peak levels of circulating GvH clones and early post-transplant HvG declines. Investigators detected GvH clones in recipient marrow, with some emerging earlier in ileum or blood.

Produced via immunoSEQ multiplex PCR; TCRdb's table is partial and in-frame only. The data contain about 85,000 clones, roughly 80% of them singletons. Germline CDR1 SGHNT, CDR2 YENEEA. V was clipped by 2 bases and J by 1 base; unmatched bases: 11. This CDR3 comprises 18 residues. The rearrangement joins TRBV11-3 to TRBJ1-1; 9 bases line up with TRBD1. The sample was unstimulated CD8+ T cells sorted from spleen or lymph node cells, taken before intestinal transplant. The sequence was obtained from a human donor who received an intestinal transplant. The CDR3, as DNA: TGTGCCAGCAGCTTACTCCGGGACAGGGAAAGTCGGAACACTGAAGCTTTCTTT. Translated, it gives CASSLLRDRESRNTEAFF.